Each of the 24 T cell receptor beta chains below was sequenced from the same sample in a study of blood T cell repertoires in COVID-19. This table comes from immunoSEQ multiplex PCR, and its TCRdb copy is limited to in-frame clones, with some not included. The table has roughly 110,000 clones, about four fifths seen once; the top ten hold about 4.3%. Specimen: peripheral blood. These receptors came from a man between 70 and 80 years old with acute or convalescent COVID-19.

Only a few counts were recorded for this clone. The CDR3 protein is CARQSVAGNTIYF. CDR3 in DNA: TGTGCCCGCCAAAGCGTGGCTGGAAACACCATATATTTT. This chain connects TRBV2 to TRBJ1-3; D not resolved. The CDR3 loop spans 13 amino acids. Germline lookup yields CDR1 SNHLY and CDR2 FYNNEI. With 11 bases removed from V and 2 bases from J, the gap between germline ends came to 13 bases.

In this sample, this clone turned up a few times. The chain has TRBV19 and TRBJ1-1, with D perhaps matching TRBD1 (5 bases). The CDR3 is 13 residues long. The V gene lost 6 bases and the J gene lost 1 base, with 9 bases spanning the gap. The V gene's germline CDR1 is LNHDA and CDR2 SQIVND (reference sequence). As DNA, the CDR3 is TGTGCCAGTAGACCCAGGGAGAACACTGAAGCTTTCTTT. Protein product: CASRPRENTEAFF.

The chain recombines TRBV5-1 with TRBJ1-6, with TRBD1 matching 7 bases. CDR1 is SGHRS and CDR2 is YFSETQ in the germline V gene. The V gene end was trimmed by 0 bases and the J gene end by 10 bases; junction bases not matched to a gene: 7. The CDR3 covers 15 residues. The CDR3 region has the DNA TGCGCCAGCAGCTTGGTCCAGGGGGAGAACTCACCCCTCCACTTT. This translates into CASSLVQGENSPLHF.

The chain uses TRBV3-1 (or the pseudogene TRBV3-2) and TRBJ2-6; 7 bases are a match to TRBD1. The V segment lost 1 base and the J segment 3 bases; nucleotides outside the gene matches: 6. The CDR3 is 17 residues long. The germline V gene has CDR1 LGHDT and CDR2 YNNKEL (reference sequence). CDR3 coding DNA: TGTGCCAGCAGCCAAGCTAACAGGGGAATTGGGGCCAACGTCCTGACTTTC. Residues: CASSQANRGIGANVLTF.

This clone has a single count. The genes are TRBV21-1 and TRBJ2-3; TRBD1, as called in the table, went unchecked against the DNA. TRBV21-1 is classified as a pseudogene. The CDR3 loop spans 15 amino acids. CDR3 protein: CASQQRDTHTDTQYF. The CDR3 DNA reads as TGTGCCAGTCAGCAACGGGACACCCACACAGATACGCAGTATTTT.

This clone was counted once. This sequence joins TRBV14 and TRBJ1-6; 8 nucleotides align to TRBD1. Germline loops: CDR1 SGHDN, CDR2 FVKESK. The CDR3 is made up of 13 amino acids. The J segment lost 9 bases and the V segment lost 7 bases, leaving 5 bases of the junction unmatched. The CDR3 here is CASNRGEGSPLHF. The CDR3 DNA reads TGTGCCAGCAACAGGGGGGAAGGTTCACCCCTCCACTTT.

The V and J genes are TRBV11-2 and TRBJ1-3, with 8 bases identical to TRBD1. Trimming at V came to 3 bases and at J to 2 bases, leaving 3 bases not matched to a gene. Germline V lookup: CDR1 SGHAT, CDR2 FQNNGV. The CDR3 covers 15 residues. The CDR3 nucleotides read TGTGCCAGCAGCTTCACACAGGGGGCTGGAAACACCATATATTTT. Its translation is CASSFTQGAGNTIYF.

V usage is TRBV6-5 and J usage is TRBJ1-1; TRBD1 matches 7 bases. V shed 2 bases, J shed 0 bases, and the junction held 3 bases outside the gene matches. Looked up from germline, CDR1 is MNHEY and CDR2 is SVGAGI. The CDR3 has 15 amino acids. As DNA, the CDR3 is TGTGCCAGCAGTTACACAGGGGTCATGAACACTGAAGCTTTCTTT. Protein product: CASSYTGVMNTEAFF.

The chain couples TRBV18 to TRBJ2-7; no reliable D call. V was trimmed by 0 bases and J by 6 bases, leaving 9 bases between them. CDR1 is KGHSH and CDR2 is LQKENI in the germline V gene. This CDR3 is built from 13 residues. In DNA, the CDR3 is TGTGCCAGCTCACCACCGGCCTTCGCCGAGCAGTACTTC. Translated: CASSPPAFAEQYF.

The chain has TRBV19 and TRBJ1-4; D uncertain. The CDR3 loop spans 18 amino acids. In germline, CDR1 is LNHDA, CDR2 SQIVND (reference sequence). V lost 0 bases, J lost 4 bases, and 18 bases lay in between. CDR3 bases: TGTGCCAGTAGTATAGAGGGCCAGGTATGGGCGAGTAATGAAAAACTGTTTTTT. Its protein is CASSIEGQVWASNEKLFF.

The CDR3 is CASSMPRAGRDGYTF. CDR3 nucleotides: TGTGCCAGTAGTATGCCCCGAGCAGGGCGCGATGGCTACACCTTC. The gene calls are TRBV19 and TRBJ1-2, with D perhaps TRBD1 (5 bases). Germline CDR1 and CDR2: LNHDA and SQIVND (reference sequence). Trimming pared 3 bases from V and 6 bases from J, leaving 17 bases between. The CDR3 totals 15 residues.

The chain uses TRBV2 and TRBJ2-2; weak D call: TRBD2 (7 bases). The CDR3 is 16 amino acids. Trimming pared 3 bases from V and 1 base from J, leaving 12 bases between. The germline V gene encodes CDR1 SNHLY and CDR2 FYNNEI. This CDR3 is CASSDWGGLNTGELFF. The CDR3 DNA sequence: TGTGCCAGCAGTGACTGGGGGGGCTTGAACACCGGGGAGCTGTTTTTT.

The CDR3 DNA follows: TGTGCCAGCAGTGCGGGGGGGCGAGAGACCCAGTACTTC. It is translated as CASSAGGRETQYF. This rearrangement joins TRBV9 to TRBJ2-5, with TRBD2 matching over 9 bases. The V gene's germline CDR1 is SGDLS and CDR2 YYNGEE. The CDR3 totals 13 residues. Losses at the gene ends were 5 bases for V and 4 bases for J; bases not matched to a gene: 3.

Notes on this clone: At one end, the junction sequence differs from germline, possibly due to a read error. As DNA, the CDR3 is TGCGCCAGCAGCTTACCTAGGGACAGGGGCTGGGACACAGTTACGCAGTATTTT. Amino acid sequence: CASSLPRDRGWDTVTQYF. The rearrangement links TRBV5-1 to TRBJ2-3, with TRBD1 identical over 10 bases. The CDR3 totals 18 residues. Germline CDR1 is SGHRS and CDR2 is YFSETQ.

V gene TRBV7-2 combines with J gene TRBJ1-4; tentative D call: TRBD1 (5 bases). Trimming cost V 2 bases and J 8 bases, with 12 bases left between them. CDR3 length: 14 amino acids. Germline V gives CDR1 SGHTA, CDR2 FQGNSA. CDR3 protein: CASSLNGGKEKLFF. CDR3 DNA sequence: TGTGCCAGCAGCTTAAACGGGGGGAAAGAAAAACTGTTTTTT.

This chain links TRBV3-1 (or the pseudogene TRBV3-2) with TRBJ2-1; the D gene is possibly TRBD1 (5 bases). This CDR3 is 14 amino acids long. The V and J ends lost 5 bases and 10 bases respectively, with 18 bases between them. Looked up from germline, CDR1 is LGHDT and CDR2 is YNNKEL (reference sequence). The CDR3 is CASSFQGVLGEQFF. CDR3 nucleotide sequence: TGTGCCAGCAGCTTCCAGGGTGTGCTGGGGGAGCAGTTCTTC.

This sequence joins TRBV7-3 and TRBJ1-2, with a tentative D call TRBD1 (5 bases). CDR3 length: 13 residues. Trimming shortened V by 1 base and J by 8 bases, and 11 bases separated the two germline ends. Looked up from germline, CDR1 is SGHTA and CDR2 is FQGTGA. The chain's CDR3 is CASSLRRPGGYTF. CDR3 bases: TGTGCCAGCAGCTTAAGGCGTCCAGGGGGCTACACCTTC.

The V call is TRBV25-1, the J call TRBJ2-7; 10 nucleotides agree with TRBD1. Per germline, CDR1 MGHDK and CDR2 SYGVNS. Losses at the gene ends were 4 bases for V and 3 bases for J; bases not matched to a gene: 3. CDR3 length: 14 amino acids. The CDR3 DNA is TGTGCCAGCAGTGGGGGACAGGGGAACTACGAGCAGTACTTC. Protein product: CASSGGQGNYEQYF.

Here the CDR3 reads CASSVPQGASSYEQYF. CDR3 in DNA: TGCGCCAGCAGTGTCCCACAGGGGGCGAGCTCCTACGAGCAGTACTTC. This chain joins TRBV10-2 and TRBJ2-7; TRBD1 agrees at 9 bases. V was clipped by 4 bases and J by 0 bases; unmatched bases: 7. The CDR3 covers 16 residues. Germline lookup yields CDR1 WSHSY and CDR2 SAAADI.

The chain is built from TRBV10-1 and TRBJ2-3; possibly TRBD2 for D (6 bases). Trimming took 6 bases from V and 0 from J, leaving 13 bases between them. Germline V gene data show CDR1 as WNHNN and CDR2 as SYGVQD (reference sequence). CDR3 length equals 15 residues. CDR3 sequence (DNA): TGCGCCAGCAGCCCCGGGCGGGGTAGCACAGATACGCAGTATTTT. It specifies CASSPGRGSTDTQYF.

Here the CDR3 DNA reads TGTGCCAGCAGCTCACCCGGGACAGGGAACGGAGGAGAAGCTTTCTTT. Residues: CASSSPGTGNGGEAFF. The chain recombines TRBV7-3 with TRBJ1-1; 9 bases line up with TRBD1. The germline V gene has CDR1 SGHTA and CDR2 FQGTGA. The CDR3 covers 16 residues. The V and J ends lost 4 bases and 8 bases, in that order; junction bases with no gene match: 14.

The J gene is TRBJ2-7, the V gene TRBV19, with 7 bases lining up with TRBD1. J gave up 7 bases and V 3 bases, and 6 bases lay outside the gene matches. The CDR3 extends over 13 amino acids. Germline V lookup: CDR1 LNHDA, CDR2 SQIVND (reference sequence). The CDR3 here is CASSIPQGREQYF. The CDR3 DNA is TGTGCCAGTAGTATTCCACAGGGGCGAGAGCAGTACTTC. Filled out from reference TRBV19 and TRBJ2-7, the complete variable domain reads DGGITQSPKYLFRKEGQNVTLSCEQNLNHDAMYWYRQDPGQGLRLIYYSQIVNDFQKGDIAEGYSVSREKKESFPLTVTSAQKNPTAFYLCASSIPQGREQYFGPGTRLTVT.

In its sample, this clone was seen once. V and J are TRBV10-1 and TRBJ2-3; tentatively, D is TRBD1 (5 bases). There are 14 residues in the CDR3. V gave up 0 bases and J gave up 4 bases, with 8 bases separating them. Germline values: CDR1 WNHNN, CDR2 SYGVQD (reference sequence). CDR3 nucleotides: TGCGCCAGCAGTGAGTCGCAGGGTGCAGATACGCAGTATTTT. This translates into CASSESQGADTQYF.

The rearrangement uses TRBV6-6 and TRBJ2-2, with 11 bases that match TRBD2. This CDR3 region has 14 residues. V dropped 9 bases and J dropped 3; count of bases not matched to a gene: 3. Germline V CDR1 and CDR2: MNHNY, SVGAGI (reference sequence). The CDR3 spells CASLAGGYTGELFF. The DNA for the CDR3 is TGTGCCAGTCTAGCGGGGGGATACACCGGGGAGCTGTTTTTT.